Below, 15 T cell receptor beta chains from the same sample are listed, as sequenced in a study of blood T cell repertoires in COVID-19. TCRdb keeps only in-frame clones here, not all; method: immunoSEQ multiplex PCR. The sample shows 150,000 to 250,000 clones, roughly 84% of them seen only once. Material for sequencing was PBMCs or T cells enriched from blood (not recorded which). The receptors stem from a man aged 40-49 years who had recovered from COVID-19.

V gene TRBV5-6 combines with J gene TRBJ1-6, with 10 bases that match TRBD1. This CDR3 is built from 15 residues. Germline assignment: CDR1 SGHDT and CDR2 YYEEEE. The J segment lost 3 bases and the V segment lost 4 bases, leaving 1 base of the junction unmatched. CDR3 amino acids: CASSRDRGYNSPLHF. In nucleotides, the CDR3 is TGTGCCAGCAGCCGGGACAGGGGCTATAATTCACCCCTCCACTTT.

This chain uses TRBV5-1 with TRBJ2-1, with D uncertain. The V gene lost 1 base and the J gene lost 2 bases, with 4 bases spanning the gap. Germline CDR1 is SGHRS and CDR2 is YFSETQ. The CDR3 extends over 13 amino acids. The CDR3 here is CASSLWPYNEQFF. The CDR3 coding sequence is TGCGCCAGCAGCTTGTGGCCCTACAATGAGCAGTTCTTC.

The chain carries TRBV5-5 and TRBJ1-4; TRBD1 might be the D (6 bases). V lost 4 bases and J 0 bases, leaving 13 bases between the germline ends. Germline V CDR1 and CDR2: SGHKS, YYEKEE (reference sequence). The CDR3 is 16 amino acids. The CDR3 sequence: CASSQSTGATNEKLFF. The CDR3 coding sequence is TGTGCCAGCAGCCAATCGACAGGTGCAACTAATGAAAAACTGTTTTTT.

This chain links TRBV11-2 with TRBJ1-1; TRBD1 matches at 8 bases. Germline V lookup: CDR1 SGHAT, CDR2 FQNNGV. The CDR3 is 15 residues long. V lost 0 bases, J lost 5 bases, and 5 bases stayed unmatched. The CDR3 loop reads CASSLEPTGATEAFF. The CDR3 nucleotides are TGTGCCAGCAGCTTAGAGCCGACAGGGGCTACTGAAGCTTTCTTT.

The chain has TRBV10-2 and TRBJ2-7, with 8 positions matching TRBD1. V lost 7 bases to trimming and J lost 5 bases; unmatched junction nucleotides: 13. The CDR3 length is 15 residues. Germline V CDR1 and CDR2: WSHSY, SAAADI. CDR3 in amino acids: CASMPLDRGEHEQYF. In nucleotides, the CDR3 is TGCGCCAGCATGCCCCTAGACAGGGGCGAGCACGAGCAGTACTTC.

This chain joins TRBV5-5 and TRBJ2-7, with 9 positions matching TRBD2. This CDR3 has 16 residues. The germline CDR1 and CDR2 sequences are SGHKS and YYEKEE (reference sequence). V lost 6 bases and J lost 3; bases outside the gene matches: 13. CDR3 amino acids: CASTLWEAGGFYEQYF. The CDR3 DNA is TGTGCCAGCACCCTGTGGGAAGCGGGGGGCTTCTACGAGCAGTACTTC.

This sequence joins TRBV10-3 and TRBJ2-2; 12 positions agree with TRBD2. Germline assignment: CDR1 ENHRY and CDR2 SYGVKD. Trimming removed 5 bases from V and 4 bases from J; junction bases left unmatched: 2. The CDR3 has 15 residues. CDR3 in DNA: TGTGCCATCAGTTGGACTAGCGGGGCCACCGGGGAGCTGTTTTTT. Its protein is CAISWTSGATGELFF.

The rearrangement uses TRBV24-1 and TRBJ2-1, with a possible D match to TRBD2 (5 bases). The CDR3 sequence is 13 residues long. CDR1 and CDR2 (germline): KGHDR, SFDVKD. V gave up 12 bases and J gave up 6 bases, with 17 bases separating them. In DNA form, the CDR3 reads TGTGCCGCCCGTTCGCGGGCCTCCAATGAGCAGTTCTTC. This translates into CAARSRASNEQFF.

The chain joins TRBV7-2 to TRBJ2-5; 8 bases are a match to TRBD1. Looked up from germline, CDR1 is SGHTA and CDR2 is FQGNSA. The J segment lost 9 bases and the V segment lost 1 base, leaving 13 bases of the junction unmatched. The CDR3 contains 16 residues. The CDR3 is CASSLVAWDRWVPQYF. The CDR3 DNA follows: TGTGCCAGCAGCTTAGTTGCGTGGGACAGGTGGGTGCCCCAGTACTTC.

This clone was seen once. The V call is TRBV25-1, the J call TRBJ2-5; D unclear. The ends were cut back, 6 bases at V and 3 bases at J, with 8 bases in the middle. CDR3 length equals 12 residues. Germline V gene sequence: CDR1 MGHDK, CDR2 SYGVNS. DNA for the CDR3: TGTGCCAGCAGACATACCGAAGAGACCCAGTACTTC. As protein: CASRHTEETQYF.

The chain is built from TRBV24-1 and TRBJ2-3; 12 bases fit TRBD2. The ends lost 9 bases at V and 5 bases at J; junction bases unmatched: 8. The germline V gene encodes CDR1 KGHDR and CDR2 SFDVKD. The CDR3 totals 15 residues. CDR3 DNA: TGTGCCACCCAAGGACTAGCGGGGACCGGAGATACGCAGTATTTT. Its protein is CATQGLAGTGDTQYF.

This clone has just a few counts. This rearrangement joins TRBV19 to TRBJ1-5, with 7 bases fitting TRBD1. Germline V lookup: CDR1 LNHDA, CDR2 SQIVND (reference sequence). The CDR3 totals 16 residues. The J segment lost 0 bases and the V segment lost 5 bases, leaving 7 bases of the junction unmatched. CDR3 bases: TGTGCCAGTAGTCGACAGGGTATTCGTAGCAATCAGCCCCAGCATTTT. It is translated as CASSRQGIRSNQPQHF.

The J gene is TRBJ1-1, the V gene TRBV20-1; no firm D call. Looked up from germline, CDR1 is DFQATT and CDR2 is SNEGSKA (reference sequence). V was trimmed by 3 bases and J by 0 bases, leaving 17 bases between them. CDR3 length: 16 amino acids. The CDR3 sequence: CSASNPVKTMNTEAFF. The CDR3 DNA reads as TGCAGTGCTAGTAATCCGGTGAAAACCATGAACACTGAAGCTTTCTTT.

The J gene is TRBJ1-1, the V gene TRBV5-1; tentative D call: TRBD1 (6 bases). This CDR3 contains 14 residues. Trimming took off 4 bases at V and 1 base at J, with 11 bases between the two ends. Germline loops: CDR1 SGHRS, CDR2 YFSETQ. This CDR3 is CASSPRGWNTEAFF. The CDR3 DNA reads TGCGCCAGCAGCCCGAGGGGGTGGAACACTGAAGCTTTCTTT.

This sequence joins TRBV4-1 and TRBJ1-1; TRBD1 matches at 8 bases. V was clipped by 6 bases and J by 1 base; unmatched bases: 7. This CDR3 contains 15 residues. Looked up from germline, CDR1 is MGHRA and CDR2 is YSYEKL. This CDR3 reads CASRPWTGTNTEAFF. CDR3 nucleotide sequence: TGCGCCAGCAGACCGTGGACAGGGACGAACACTGAAGCTTTCTTT.